These T cell receptor beta chains were read from a single sample in a study of read filtering for tumor transcriptome and immune sequencing. TCRdb re-called the reads through MiXCR, storing one row per CDR3 protein. The repertoire holds roughly 67,000 distinct CDR3 sequences, roughly 19% seen once, with approximately 10% in the top ten. The material sequenced was a population of CD138-negative cells sorted from bone marrow. These receptors were collected from a donor over 35 with multiple myeloma. Each CDR3 is given with its conserved first and last residue. A D gene is named only where the DNA matches it firmly. Clone size, where shown, is once, few, many, or a class for clones that have expanded.

J	D	V	size	DNA	CDR3
TRBJ2-3	NA	TRBV2	many	TGTGCCAGCCTTAACTGGGGATTGCAGGAAGATACGCAGTATTTT	CASLNWGLQEDTQYF
TRBJ2-6	NA	TRBV11-1	many	TGTGCCAGCAGCTCAGAGAGGGTCCTGACTTTC	CASSSERVLTF
TRBJ2-1	NA	TRBV5-1	few	TGCGCCAGCAGCCCGGTCGCGGGGACCCCCTCCAATGAGCAGTTCTTC	CASSPVAGTPSNEQFF
TRBJ2-3	TRBD2	TRBV6-4	NA	TGTGCCAGCAGTGGGGTGGGACTAGCGGGCGACACAGATACGCAGTATTTT	CASSGVGLAGDTDTQYF
TRBJ2-1	TRBD2	TRBV5-5	NA	TGTGCCAGCAGTTGTCTGGCGGGAGGTTCCTACAATGAGCAGTTCTTC	CASSCLAGGSYNEQFF
TRBJ2-3	TRBD2	TRBV20-1	many	TGCAGTGCTAGAGAGCGGGGGGGCCTGACGCAGTATTTT	CSARERGGLTQYF
TRBJ2-1	TRBD1	TRBV7-3	NA	TGTGCCAGCAGTCAGGGACAGGGGAGGGATGAGCAGTTCTTC	CASSQGQGRDEQFF
TRBJ1-5	NA	TRBV7-9	NA	TGTGCCAGCAGCTTACAGCGGGATGGGATTGGCAATCGGCCCCAGCATTTT	CASSLQRDGIGNRPQHF
TRBJ1-3	NA	TRBV28	many	TGTGCCAGCAGACCGTCGGGAACGGCGAACACCATATATTTT	CASRPSGTANTIYF
TRBJ2-5	NA	TRBV5-1	many	TGCGCCAGCAGCTTGGCCGGGCTGCAAGAGACCCAGTACTTC	CASSLAGLQETQYF
TRBJ2-7	TRBD1	TRBV20-1	many	TGCAGTGCTAGGGACGGCAGGGGGTCCTACGAGCAGTACTTC	CSARDGRGSYEQYF
TRBJ2-5	NA	TRBV19	many	TGTGCCAGTAGTGTTTCAGAGACCCAGTACTTC	CASSVSETQYF
TRBJ2-4	TRBD1	TRBV2	many	TGTGCCAGCAGTGATTGGCAGGGGGCGAACATTCAGTACTTC	CASSDWQGANIQYF
TRBJ2-2	NA	TRBV20-1	many	TGCAGTGCTCTGCCCCCAAACACCGGGGAGCTGTTTTTT	CSALPPNTGELFF
TRBJ1-1	TRBD1	TRBV6-2/TRBV6-3	once	TGTGCCGGCTCTACAGGGGGCACTGAAGCTTTCTTT	CAGSTGGTEAFF
TRBJ2-1	NA	TRBV6-5	NA	TGTGCTAGTTCTCAGGGGAGTGCGCAGTTCTTC	CASSQGSAQFF
TRBJ2-5	NA	TRBV11-2	many	TGTGCCAGCAGCTTATTAAGCCTGGCGGGGCAAGAGACCCAGTACTTC	CASSLLSLAGQETQYF
TRBJ2-1	TRBD2	TRBV10-3	many	TGTGCCACCACCCCCGGGACTAGCACATTCGATGAGCAGTTCTTC	CATTPGTSTFDEQFF
TRBJ2-7	TRBD1	TRBV6-2/TRBV6-3	many	TGTGCCAGCAGCCCCGACAGGGTTGGCGAGCAGTACTTC	CASSPDRVGEQYF
TRBJ2-1	NA	TRBV18	many	TGTGCCAGCTCACCACCCCCAGACAATGAGCAGTTCTTC	CASSPPPDNEQFF
TRBJ2-1	TRBD2	TRBV5-1	many	TGCGCCAGCAGCTCGGAGGGACTAGCGGTCAATGAGCAGTTCTTC	CASSSEGLAVNEQFF
TRBJ2-1	NA	TRBV29-1	many	TGCAGCGTTGCGGGCAATGAGCAGTTCTTC	CSVAGNEQFF
TRBJ2-1	TRBD2	TRBV30	many	TGTGCCTGGAGAACAGGCGGGAGCCCCAATGAGCAGTTCTTC	CAWRTGGSPNEQFF
TRBJ2-5	NA	TRBV6-5	many	TGTGCCAGCAAGCTAGGTTCGATAGAGACCCAGTACTTC	CASKLGSIETQYF
TRBJ2-7	NA	TRBV20-1	many	TGCAGTGCTAGAGATTCTTGGGTGCTCTCCTACGAGCAGTACTTC	CSARDSWVLSYEQYF
TRBJ2-1	NA	TRBV20-1	many	TGCAGTGCTAGTCGAGGGGGGGGCCCCTACAATGAGCAGTTCTTC	CSASRGGGPYNEQFF
TRBJ2-1	TRBD2	TRBV5-1	NA	TGCGCCAGCAGCTCAGTACTAGCGGGGGGTACCAATGAGCAGTTCTTC	CASSSVLAGGTNEQFF
TRBJ1-5	NA	TRBV20-1	NA	TGCAGTGCTAGGAGACCGACAGACTATAGCAATCAGCCCCAGCATTTT	CSARRPTDYSNQPQHF
TRBJ1-1	TRBD1	TRBV12-3/TRBV12-4	many	TGTGCCAGCAGTCTAATCAGGGGGCGCACTGAAGCTTTCTTT	CASSLIRGRTEAFF
TRBJ1-3	NA	TRBV20-1	many	TGCAGTGCTAGAGATCTCCCAGACTCTGGAAACACCATATATTTT	CSARDLPDSGNTIYF
TRBJ2-1	NA	TRBV20-1	many	TGCAGTGCTAACCCAGGGGGGACTAGAAATGAGCAGTTCTTC	CSANPGGTRNEQFF
TRBJ1-5	NA	TRBV6-2/TRBV6-3	many	TGTGCCAGCAGGTTACAGGGATTAAGCAATCAGCCCCAGCATTTT	CASRLQGLSNQPQHF
TRBJ2-1	NA	TRBV6-6	many	TGTGCCAGCAGTTACCTGGGAGCGGTTAGCTCCTACAATGAGCAGTTCTTC	CASSYLGAVSSYNEQFF
TRBJ2-7	NA	TRBV5-1	many	TGCGCCAGCAGCTTGGGACCTGGAAGCTCCTACGAGCAGTACTTC	CASSLGPGSSYEQYF
TRBJ2-1	NA	TRBV5-1	many	TGCGCCAGCAGCTTGGGGGGGATAGGGGAGTTCTTC	CASSLGGIGEFF
TRBJ2-6	NA	TRBV19	many	TGTGCCAGTAGTATACGGGGCTTGAACTCTGGGGCCAACGTCCTGACTTTC	CASSIRGLNSGANVLTF
TRBJ2-3	TRBD2	TRBV11-2	NA	TGTGCCAGCAGCGCCTTACCGGGACTAGCGGAGACCACAGATACGCAGTATTTT	CASSALPGLAETTDTQYF
TRBJ2-5	TRBD1	TRBV12-3/TRBV12-4	many	TGTGCCAGCAGTTTACGACAGGGAGCGGAGACCCAGTACTTC	CASSLRQGAETQYF
TRBJ1-2	NA	TRBV29-1	NA	TGCAGCGTTGAAGCGGCAGGGCCTAACTATGGCTACACCTTC	CSVEAAGPNYGYTF
TRBJ2-7	NA	TRBV6-2/TRBV6-3	few	TGTGCCAGCAGTTACTCCACAGTGGCCCCCCCCTCGAAGGTTGAGCAGTACTTC	CASSYSTVAPPSKVEQYF